The 17 T cell receptor beta chains presented below share a single source sample, sequenced in a study of patients and donors after allogeneic stem cell transplantation. TCRdb called the RT-PCR reads again in MiXCR, with one record for every CDR3 protein. The sample includes 65,000 to 80,000 distinct CDR3 sequences, 26% of them seen just once. The source material was blood, either unsorted or a sorted T cell fraction (not recorded which). All receptors derive from a human donor who was either an allogeneic HSCT recipient or a stem cell or donor lymphocyte infusion donor (not recorded which). It is not recorded whose cells these are; they may come from a transplant donor.

V is TRBV12-3 or TRBV12-4 and J is TRBJ2-5; no clear D gene. V gave up 5 bases and J gave up 2 bases, with 9 bases separating them. This CDR3 has 13 amino acids. CDR3 DNA: TGTGCCAGCAGTGAACACGATCAAGAGACCCAGTACTTC. This gives the protein CASSEHDQETQYF.

The V call is TRBV6-5, the J call TRBJ2-7, with a tentative D call TRBD1 (5 bases). Trimming pared 0 bases from V and 3 bases from J, leaving 15 bases between. Germline assignment: CDR1 MNHEY and CDR2 SVGAGI. The CDR3 spans 16 residues. In DNA form, the CDR3 reads TGTGCCAGCAGTTACTCGTTGCTGACAGACAACTACGAGCAGTACTTC. Protein product: CASSYSLLTDNYEQYF.

This clonotype has just a few counts. The chain employs TRBV9 and TRBJ2-2, with a tentative D call TRBD2 (6 bases). Between the trimmed V and J ends, which lost 3 bases and 0 bases, there was a span of 18 bases. Per germline, CDR1 SGDLS and CDR2 YYNGEE. This CDR3 contains 18 residues. The CDR3 region is CASSAQPGGLANTGELFF. The CDR3 region has the DNA TGTGCCAGCAGCGCCCAACCTGGAGGGCTAGCGAACACCGGGGAGCTGTTTTTT.

This clonotype was detected ten times or more. V is TRBV4-3 and J is TRBJ1-2; a weak D match, TRBD1 (5 bases). From germline, CDR1 is LGHNA and CDR2 YSLEER. CDR3 length equals 13 residues. Trimming cost V 5 bases and J 8 bases, with 15 bases left between them. CDR3 region: CASSIRGWGGYTF. DNA of the CDR3: TGCGCCAGCAGCATCCGGGGCTGGGGGGGCTACACCTTC.

This clonotype turned up a few times. The chain joins TRBV11-2 to TRBJ1-1; no clear D. Germline lookup yields CDR1 SGHAT and CDR2 FQNNGV. V was pared by 1 base and J by 4 bases, with 13 bases between. The CDR3 sequence is 15 residues long. The DNA for the CDR3 is TGTGCCAGCAGCTTAGCCCAGGCTCGGTTCACTGAAGCTTTCTTT. It codes for CASSLAQARFTEAFF.

This clonotype was found a few times. This rearrangement joins TRBV24-1 to TRBJ2-2; TRBD1 matches at 8 bases. V lost 5 bases to trimming and J lost 4 bases; unmatched junction nucleotides: 2. CDR1 KGHDR and CDR2 SFDVKD come from the germline V gene. The CDR3 loop spans 14 amino acids. CDR3 protein: CATSGDRSTGELFF. Here the CDR3 DNA reads TGTGCCACCAGTGGGGACAGGAGCACCGGGGAGCTGTTTTTT.

The table lists this clonotype with a few counts. This chain joins TRBV6-2 or TRBV6-3 and TRBJ2-3, with D unclear. The CDR3 has 12 amino acids. The V gene's germline CDR1 is MNHEY and CDR2 SVGEGT. The V and J ends lost 5 bases and 6 bases respectively, with 9 bases between them. The CDR3 nucleotides read TGTGCCAGCAGTCCGACCGGGGATACGCAGTATTTT. Its translation: CASSPTGDTQYF.

This clonotype came up once. The V and J genes are TRBV29-1 and TRBJ2-7, with D tentatively TRBD1 (5 bases). V dropped 4 bases and J dropped 1 base, with 11 bases sitting between them. This CDR3 has 13 residues. In germline, CDR1 is SQVTM, CDR2 ANQGSEA. The CDR3: CSVVGAPSYEQYF. The CDR3, as DNA: TGCAGCGTTGTTGGGGCGCCATCCTACGAGCAGTACTTC.

This clonotype was seen only a few times. The V call is TRBV3-1, the J call TRBJ2-1; D not resolved. The CDR3 runs to 13 residues. With 2 bases removed from V and 7 bases from J, the gap between germline ends came to 9 bases. Per germline, CDR1 LGHDT and CDR2 YNNKEL (reference sequence). This chain's CDR3 is CASSQRAGNEQFF. The CDR3 region has the DNA TGTGCCAGCAGCCAAAGGGCAGGAAATGAGCAGTTCTTC.

The CDR3 DNA follows: TGCGCCAGCAGCTTGGAGTCGCGGGTAGGGGCCAACGTCCTGACTTTC. Its protein product is CASSLESRVGANVLTF. The V gene is TRBV5-1, the J gene TRBJ2-6; D might be TRBD2 (5 bases). Germline V lookup: CDR1 SGHRS, CDR2 YFSETQ. The CDR3 contains 16 residues. Trimming shortened V by 0 bases and J by 4 bases, and 11 bases separated the two germline ends.

This clonotype has a handful of counts. V and J are TRBV7-3 and TRBJ1-6; D perhaps matches TRBD1 (5 bases). CDR3 length: 13 residues. The germline V gene has CDR1 SGHTA and CDR2 FQGTGA. V dropped 2 bases and J dropped 9 bases, with 8 bases sitting between them. The CDR3: CASSLLRGSPLHF. The DNA for the CDR3 is TGTGCCAGCAGCTTATTAAGGGGTTCACCCCTCCACTTT.

This sequence joins TRBV7-2 and TRBJ2-1; D ambiguous. Trimming removed 1 base from V and 5 bases from J, with 6 bases in between. Germline values: CDR1 SGHTA, CDR2 FQGNSA. The CDR3 runs to 13 residues. As DNA, the CDR3 is TGTGCCAGCAGCTTAGAGACAAACAATGAGCAGTTCTTC. Translation: CASSLETNNEQFF.

This clonotype was seen more than once but under ten times. The rearrangement joins TRBV28 to TRBJ2-5, with D unresolved. The CDR3 sequence is 14 residues long. V lost 0 bases and J lost 0, with 5 bases in between. CDR1 is MDHEN and CDR2 is SYDVKM in the germline V gene. CDR3 protein: CASSLWTYQETQYF. The CDR3 nucleotides read TGTGCCAGCAGTTTATGGACGTACCAAGAGACCCAGTACTTC.

This clonotype was seen a handful of times. The chain joins TRBV10-3 to TRBJ2-5; 8 positions agree with TRBD2. Germline CDR1 and CDR2: ENHRY and SYGVKD. The CDR3 contains 11 residues. Trimming at V came to 10 bases and at J to 4 bases, leaving 2 bases not matched to a gene. CDR3 in amino acids: CATGGGETQYF. The CDR3 coding sequence is TGTGCCACGGGAGGGGGAGAGACCCAGTACTTC.

This chain links TRBV7-8 with TRBJ1-4; D remains ambiguous. The CDR3 contains 14 residues. V lost 0 bases and J lost 8, with 10 bases in between. Per the germline V gene, CDR1 is SGHVS and CDR2 is FQNEAQ. CDR3 nucleotides: TGTGCCAGCAGCTTAGCGCGGGGAGAAGAAAAACTGTTTTTT. It codes for CASSLARGEEKLFF.

This CDR3 reads CASSYSAGTGGYEQFF. CDR3 nucleotides: TGTGCCAGCAGTTACTCCGCCGGGACAGGAGGATATGAGCAGTTCTTC. The rearrangement joins TRBV6-2 or TRBV6-3 to TRBJ2-1, with TRBD1 identical over 8 bases. CDR1 is MNHEY and CDR2 is SVGEGT in the germline V gene. This CDR3 is 16 amino acids long. V gave up 0 bases and J gave up 8 bases; unmatched junction bases: 9.

This chain links TRBV20-1 with TRBJ2-1; 8 bases line up with TRBD2. V trimming: 4 bases; J trimming: 1 base; junction bases outside the gene matches: 3. Germline V lookup: CDR1 DFQATT, CDR2 SNEGSKA (reference sequence). CDR3 length: 14 amino acids. The CDR3 loop is CSANPGGSYNEQFF. For the CDR3, the DNA is TGCAGTGCTAACCCGGGAGGGTCCTACAATGAGCAGTTCTTC.